This TCR beta chain was found in a study of shared clonotypes between healthy human individuals. About the research overall: The people who gave samples were a couple of women and a few men aged 18 to 49.

Germline loops: CDR1 SEHNR, CDR2 FQNEAQ (reference sequence). V shed 2 bases and J shed 9 bases, with 17 bases lying between them. The CDR3 sequence is 15 residues long. The table came from immunoSEQ multiplex PCR; TCRdb's copy has only in-frame clones and leaves some out. The sample has approximately 98,000 clones; around 65% are singletons. Whole-study findings and limits: The study found lower generation probabilities in non-shared clonotypes than in those shared by all four donors.

In this sample, this clone turned up once. Its antigen is currently unknown. The origin of this receptor is a woman aged 25 to 39 in good health. J is TRBJ2-1 and V is TRBV7-9, with D perhaps assigned TRBD1 or TRBD2 (6 bases each). The sequenced sample consisted of memory CD8+ T cells sorted from blood. Subset defined: CD45RO+ cells pooled with CCR7-negative TemRA cells. This chain's CDR3 is CASSLSPRGQVEQFF. For the CDR3, the DNA is TGTGCCAGCAGCTTATCTCCCCGGGGGCAGGTTGAGCAGTTCTTC.